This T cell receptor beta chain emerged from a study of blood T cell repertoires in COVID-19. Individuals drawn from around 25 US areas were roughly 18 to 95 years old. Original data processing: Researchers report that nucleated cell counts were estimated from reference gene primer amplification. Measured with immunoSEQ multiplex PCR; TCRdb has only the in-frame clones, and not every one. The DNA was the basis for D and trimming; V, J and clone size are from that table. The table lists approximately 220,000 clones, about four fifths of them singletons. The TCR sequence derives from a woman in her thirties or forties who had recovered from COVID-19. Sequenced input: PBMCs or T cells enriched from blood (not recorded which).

This chain's CDR3 is CASSPTGGYQPQHF. The CDR3 bases are TGTGCCAGCAGCCCGACAGGGGGCTATCAGCCCCAGCATTTT. V usage is TRBV3-1 (or the pseudogene TRBV3-2) and J usage is TRBJ1-5; 10 bases agree with TRBD1. V was pared by 4 bases and J by 5 bases, with 2 bases of the junction left unmatched. This CDR3 spans 14 amino acids. CDR1 LGHDT and CDR2 YNNKEL come from the germline V gene (reference sequence).